The entry that follows covers one T cell receptor (beta chain) sequence. How the authors handled the data: Estimated nucleated cell counts came from reference gene primer amplification. The assay was immunoSEQ multiplex PCR, and TCRdb's table has in-frame clones only and misses some. That table gives V, J and clone size, and the DNA gave D and trimming. Among 250,000 to 350,000 clones listed, around 90% were seen once. The entry originates in a study of blood T cell repertoires in COVID-19. Whole-study context: Acute and convalescent COVID-19 samples came from the United States, Italy and Spain. T cells, B-cell-depleted T cells, or PBMCs provided the cDNA or gDNA that served as material.

Trimming took off 7 bases at V and 2 bases at J, with 12 bases between the two ends. Germline V gives CDR1 DFQATT, CDR2 SNEGSKA (reference sequence). The CDR3 spans 13 residues. This TCR was sampled from a middle-aged woman who had recovered from COVID-19. The sample taken for sequencing was peripheral blood. The chain carries TRBV20-1 and TRBJ1-3; tentatively, D is TRBD1 (5 bases). The chain's CDR3 is CSVSKGPGNTIYF. CDR3 nucleotides: TGCAGTGTTAGTAAGGGGCCTGGAAACACCATATATTTT.